The subject of this entry is one TCR beta chain. The antigen is unknown. CDR1 and CDR2 (germline): SGHTA, FQGTGA. The length of the CDR3 is 14 residues. V lost 0 bases, J lost 7 bases, and 10 bases lay in between. Use of 60 Vbeta and 13 Jbeta primers characterized the PCR. As originally analysed: The authors later counted about 80 million unique TCR beta chains, approximately 10 million of them shared. Profiling relied on immunoSEQ multiplex PCR, and the TCRdb table lists in-frame clones only, not all of them. The V and J calls and the clone size are those of that table, but D and trimming were determined from the DNA. The sample comprises 220,000 or so clones, about 74% of which are singletons, and approximately 1.7% rests with the top ten. The data belong to a study of cytomegalovirus exposure and HLA in healthy donors. Findings and limits, study-wide: The authors excluded some V segments, including TRBV6-2 and TRBV6-3, as indistinguishable. The authors enumerated over 150 TCR beta chains as linked to cytomegalovirus. Most TCR sequences showed up rarely, but some public TCRs showed up in many donors.

Sequencing was done on a sample of PBMCs. The sequence derives from a woman aged 25 to 39 in good health and CMV-seronegative. The V call is TRBV7-3, the J call TRBJ2-1; D is undetermined. The CDR3 DNA reads as TGTGCCAGCAGCTTAACCCCCCGCCGGAATGAGCAGTTCTTC. Its translation: CASSLTPRRNEQFF.